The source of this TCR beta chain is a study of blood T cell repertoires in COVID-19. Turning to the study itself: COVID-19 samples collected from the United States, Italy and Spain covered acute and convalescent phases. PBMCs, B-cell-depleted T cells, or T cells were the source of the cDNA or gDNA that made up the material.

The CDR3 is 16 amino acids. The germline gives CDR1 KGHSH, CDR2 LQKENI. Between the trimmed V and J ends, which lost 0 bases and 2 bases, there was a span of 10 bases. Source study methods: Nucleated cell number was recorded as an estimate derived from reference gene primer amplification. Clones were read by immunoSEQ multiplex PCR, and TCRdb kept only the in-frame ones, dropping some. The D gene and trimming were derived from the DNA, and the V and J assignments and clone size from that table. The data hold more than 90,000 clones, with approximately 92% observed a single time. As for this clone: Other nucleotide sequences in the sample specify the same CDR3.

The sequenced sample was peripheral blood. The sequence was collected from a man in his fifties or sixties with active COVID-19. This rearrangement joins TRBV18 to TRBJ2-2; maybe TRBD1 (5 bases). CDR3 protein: CASSPPTGLNTGELFF. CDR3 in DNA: TGTGCCAGCTCACCACCTACAGGTCTTAACACCGGGGAGCTGTTTTTT. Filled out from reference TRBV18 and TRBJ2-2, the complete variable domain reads NAGVMQNPRHLVRRRGQEARLRCSPMKGHSHVYWYRQLPEEGLKFMVYLQKENIIDESGMPKERFSAEFPKEGPSILRIQQVVRGDSAAYFCASSPPTGLNTGELFFGEGSRLTVL.